A single sample gave rise to the 17 T cell receptor beta chains below, sequenced in a study of shared clonotypes between healthy human individuals. Assay used: immunoSEQ multiplex PCR; TCRdb lists only in-frame clones, some missing. The table has 550,000 to 750,000 clones, less than 97% seen once. CD45RO-negative CD8 cells positively selected for CCR7 made up the naive population, which excluded terminally differentiated effector memory CD45RA+ cells. What was sequenced was naive CD8+ T cells sorted from blood. The receptors shown here come from a woman aged 30 to 39 in good health.

The V and J genes are TRBV7-8 and TRBJ2-5; D is ambiguous. CDR1 is SGHVS and CDR2 is FQNEAQ in the germline V gene. V dropped 2 bases and J dropped 0 bases, with 16 bases sitting between them. The CDR3 has 17 residues. CDR3 amino acids: CASSLPPSTPYQETQYF. In DNA, the CDR3 is TGTGCCAGCAGCTTACCCCCCAGCACGCCCTACCAAGAGACCCAGTACTTC.

The chain uses TRBV27 and TRBJ2-2; 8 nucleotides match TRBD1. The trim removed 3 bases at V and 3 bases at J, leaving 6 bases unmatched. This CDR3 comprises 16 residues. Germline V gives CDR1 MNHEY, CDR2 SMNVEV (reference sequence). The CDR3: CASSLKGQADTGELFF. Here the CDR3 DNA reads TGTGCCAGCAGTTTGAAGGGACAGGCGGACACCGGGGAGCTGTTTTTT.

V usage is TRBV5-6 and J usage is TRBJ2-7, with TRBD2 matching over 11 bases. The CDR3 is 16 amino acids. Per germline, CDR1 SGHDT and CDR2 YYEEEE. Trimming removed 0 bases from V and 5 bases from J; junction bases left unmatched: 7. DNA for the CDR3: TGTGCCAGCAGCTTGGTAGCGGGAGGGCCGATGGACGAGCAGTACTTC. Its translation: CASSLVAGGPMDEQYF.

This sequence joins TRBV11-2 and TRBJ1-2, with D hard to call. Trimming pared 6 bases from V and 1 base from J, leaving 18 bases between. CDR3 size: 16 residues. The V gene's germline CDR1 is SGHAT and CDR2 FQNNGV. The CDR3 bases are TGTGCCAGCAGACCGGACGGAATGGCGGTTAACTATGGCTACACCTTC. Translating it yields CASRPDGMAVNYGYTF.

The CDR3 reads CASSSDDPRVLSSGANVLTF. Written as DNA, the CDR3 is TGCGCCAGCAGCTCAGACGATCCCAGGGTGCTTTCCTCTGGGGCCAACGTCCTGACTTTC. The chain links TRBV5-1 to TRBJ2-6; D is possibly TRBD1 (5 bases). The ends were cut back, 3 bases at V and 0 bases at J, with 22 bases in the middle. Germline CDR1 reads SGHRS; CDR2 reads YFSETQ. CDR3 length: 20 amino acids.

The chain recombines TRBV27 with TRBJ2-7; D uncertain. Trimming removed 7 bases at V and 0 bases at J, with 19 bases between. CDR3 size: 16 residues. The germline V gene has CDR1 MNHEY and CDR2 SMNVEV (reference sequence). The CDR3, as DNA: TGTGCCAGCACTAACCGTGGGGTTAGAAGCTCCTACGAGCAGTACTTC. The encoded protein is CASTNRGVRSSYEQYF.

The genes are TRBV30 and TRBJ1-2; D possibly corresponds to TRBD1 (5 bases). Trimming shortened V by 2 bases and J by 8 bases, and 15 bases separated the two germline ends. Germline V CDR1 and CDR2: GTSNPN, SVGIG (reference sequence). The CDR3 spans 13 residues. The CDR3 loop is CAWSPDTNRGYTF. DNA of the CDR3: TGTGCCTGGAGTCCGGACACTAATAGGGGCTACACCTTC.

The rearrangement links TRBV14 to TRBJ2-7, with 9 nucleotides matching TRBD1. V shed 4 bases, J shed 0 bases, and the junction held 4 bases outside the gene matches. CDR3 length: 15 residues. Germline V gene lookup returns CDR1 SGHDN and CDR2 FVKESK. CDR3 in amino acids: CASSLGQGSSYEQYF. The DNA of the CDR3 is TGTGCCAGCAGCCTTGGACAGGGGAGCTCCTACGAGCAGTACTTC.

The chain has TRBV6-5 and TRBJ2-1, with 8 bases that match TRBD1. Germline V CDR1 and CDR2: MNHEY, SVGAGI. V lost 5 bases, J lost 8 bases, and 11 bases stayed unmatched. The CDR3 is 15 residues long. CDR3 sequence reads: CASSLTGESGDEQFF. CDR3 sequence (DNA): TGTGCCAGCAGTCTGACAGGGGAGTCCGGGGATGAGCAGTTCTTC.

The chain couples TRBV10-2 to TRBJ1-3; D is unresolved. V was clipped by 1 base and J by 2 bases, with 6 bases between them. Looked up from germline, CDR1 is WSHSY and CDR2 is SAAADI. The length of the CDR3 is 14 residues. In DNA form, the CDR3 reads TGCGCCAGCAGTGAGTACAGAACTGGAAACACCATATATTTT. Translation: CASSEYRTGNTIYF.

The V gene is TRBV28, the J gene TRBJ1-5; D is undetermined. Germline assignment: CDR1 MDHEN and CDR2 SYDVKM. This CDR3 spans 15 amino acids. The V end was cut by 5 bases, the J end by 8 bases, with 19 bases between. CDR3 residues: CASSPAWAEGKPQHF. CDR3 nucleotides: TGTGCCAGCAGTCCCGCCTGGGCGGAAGGAAAGCCCCAGCATTTT.

CDR3 in DNA: TGCGCCAGCAGTCCGGGACGCAGGCCAACGGGGAGGGGGGAGCTGTTTTTT. This gives the protein CASSPGRRPTGRGELFF. The V call is TRBV23-1, the J call TRBJ2-2, with a weak D call TRBD2 (6 bases). TRBV23-1 is identified as an open reading frame with a role that is uncertain. The CDR3 contains 17 residues. Trimming removed 4 bases at V and 8 bases at J, with 23 bases between.

V is TRBV10-1 and J is TRBJ1-5; weak D call: TRBD1 (5 bases). The V gene's germline CDR1 is WNHNN and CDR2 SYGVQD (reference sequence). The CDR3 extends over 15 amino acids. The V gene lost 5 bases and the J gene lost 6 bases, with 17 bases spanning the gap. Here the CDR3 DNA reads TGCGCCAGCAGTACCCGCGGGGGAGGTTGTCAGCCCCAGCATTTT. This translates into CASSTRGGGCQPQHF.

This rearrangement joins TRBV5-1 to TRBJ2-1; weak D call: TRBD2 (5 bases). Germline lookup yields CDR1 SGHRS and CDR2 YFSETQ. The CDR3 runs to 17 residues. V dropped 4 bases and J dropped 7 bases, with 24 bases sitting between them. In DNA form, the CDR3 reads TGCGCCAGCAGCGGGAGCAGCGTTTGGGAGAGTGGGAATGAGCAGTTCTTC. Translation gives CASSGSSVWESGNEQFF.

The chain couples TRBV27 to TRBJ2-1, with D perhaps TRBD2 (6 bases). V lost 4 bases, J lost 4 bases, and 17 bases lay in between. This CDR3 has 16 amino acids. The V gene's germline CDR1 is MNHEY and CDR2 SMNVEV (reference sequence). As DNA, the CDR3 is TGTGCCAGCAGTTCCGACCCTAGCGACGAATACAATGAGCAGTTCTTC. The encoded protein is CASSSDPSDEYNEQFF.

The chain combines TRBV19 with TRBJ2-2, with 8 bases fitting TRBD2. The CDR3 loop spans 15 amino acids. Germline loops: CDR1 LNHDA, CDR2 SQIVND (reference sequence). With V trimmed by 3 bases and J by 3 bases, 3 bases remained unmatched. Here the CDR3 reads CASSIPGGYTGELFF. In DNA, the CDR3 is TGTGCCAGTAGTATCCCGGGGGGGTACACCGGGGAGCTGTTTTTT.

In DNA, the CDR3 is TGTGCCAGCAGCTTAACAGATCAGCCCCAGCATTTT. Translating gives CASSLTDQPQHF. The chain joins TRBV7-9 to TRBJ1-5; D not certain. The CDR3 loop spans 12 amino acids. Trimming removed 2 bases from V and 5 bases from J, with 4 bases in between. CDR1 is SEHNR and CDR2 is FQNEAQ in the germline V gene (reference sequence). The complete variable domain, with remaining parts taken from reference TRBV7-9 and TRBJ1-5, reads DTGVSQNPRHKITKRGQNVTFRCDPISEHNRLYWYRQTLGQGPEFLTYFQNEAQLEKSRLLSDRFSAERPKGSFSTLEIQRTEQGDSAMYLCASSLTDQPQHFGDGTRLSIL.